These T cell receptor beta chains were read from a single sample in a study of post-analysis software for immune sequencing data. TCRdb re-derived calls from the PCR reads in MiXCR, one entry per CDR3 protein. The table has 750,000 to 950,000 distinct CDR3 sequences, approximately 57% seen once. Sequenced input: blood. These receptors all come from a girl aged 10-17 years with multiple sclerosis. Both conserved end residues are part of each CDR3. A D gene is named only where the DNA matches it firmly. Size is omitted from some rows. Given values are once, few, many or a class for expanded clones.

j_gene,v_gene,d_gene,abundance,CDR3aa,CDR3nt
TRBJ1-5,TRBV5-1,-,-,CASSFGEPNQPQHF,TGCGCCAGCAGCTTCGGGGAACCGAATCAGCCCCAGCATTTT
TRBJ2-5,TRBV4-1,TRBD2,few,CASSQVREGTQYF,TGCGCCAGCAGCCAAGTTCGGGAGGGTACCCAGTACTTC
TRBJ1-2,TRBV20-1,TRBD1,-,CSAVQGAPIRGYTF,TGCAGTGCTGTACAGGGGGCGCCTATTCGTGGCTACACCTTC
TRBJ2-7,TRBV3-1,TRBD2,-,CASSQGSSGNHEQYF,TGTGCCAGCAGCCAAGGATCTAGCGGGAACCACGAGCAGTACTTC
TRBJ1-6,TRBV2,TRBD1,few,CASRSGGNSPLHF,TGTGCCAGCAGGTCAGGGGGAAATTCACCCCTCCACTTT
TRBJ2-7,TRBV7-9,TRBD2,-,CASSPSSGSDEQYF,TGTGCCAGCAGTCCCTCTAGCGGGAGCGACGAGCAGTACTTC
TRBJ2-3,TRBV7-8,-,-,CASSVGAPSTDTQYF,TGTGCCAGCAGCGTAGGAGCTCCTAGCACAGATACGCAGTATTTT
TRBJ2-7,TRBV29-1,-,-,CSVFSRKPYEQYF,TGCAGCGTCTTCAGCCGAAAGCCCTACGAGCAGTACTTC
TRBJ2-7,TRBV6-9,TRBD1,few,CASNRRRTGSTGSYEQYF,TGTGCCAGCAACCGACGCCGGACAGGCAGTACGGGCTCCTACGAGCAGTACTTC
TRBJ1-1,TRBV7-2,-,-,CASSTGPGTEAFF,TGTGCCAGCAGCACAGGGCCGGGGACTGAAGCTTTCTTT
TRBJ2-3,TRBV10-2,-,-,CASSERLGGTDTQYF,TGCGCCAGCAGTGAGAGGCTAGGGGGCACAGATACGCAGTATTTT
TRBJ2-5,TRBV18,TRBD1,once,CASSPQGQGAPETQYF,TGTGCCAGCTCACCACAAGGACAGGGGGCTCCCGAGACCCAGTACTTC
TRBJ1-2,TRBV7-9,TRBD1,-,CASSTFSGTDNYGYTF,TGTGCCAGCAGCACGTTCTCCGGGACAGATAACTATGGCTACACCTTC
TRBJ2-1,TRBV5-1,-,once,CASSLKQPPYNEQFF,TGCGCCAGCAGCTTAAAGCAGCCTCCCTACAATGAGCAGTTCTTC
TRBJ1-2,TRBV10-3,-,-,CAISEGIGYGYTF,TGTGCCATCAGTGAGGGAATTGGCTATGGCTACACCTTC
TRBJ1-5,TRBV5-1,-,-,CASSLAGGEGQPQHF,TGCGCCAGCAGCTTGGCCGGGGGGGAGGGCCAGCCCCAGCATTTT
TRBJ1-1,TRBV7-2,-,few,CASSPPFRSTEAFF,TGTGCCAGCAGCCCCCCATTTCGGAGCACTGAAGCTTTCTTT
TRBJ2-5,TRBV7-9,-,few,CASSLEGMRETQYF,TGTGCCAGCAGCTTAGAAGGGATGAGGGAGACCCAGTACTTC
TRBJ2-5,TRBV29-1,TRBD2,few,CSVQRELYQETQYF,TGCAGCGTTCAGCGGGAGTTGTACCAAGAGACCCAGTACTTC
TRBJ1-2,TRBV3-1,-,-,CASSQEGGRGYGYTF,TGTGCCAGCAGCCAAGAGGGAGGGAGAGGCTATGGCTACACCTTC
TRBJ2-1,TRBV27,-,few,CASSFTNGQKQFF,TGTGCCAGCAGTTTTACAAACGGCCAGAAACAGTTCTTC
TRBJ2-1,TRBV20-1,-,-,CSTTVLPSYNEQFF,TGCAGTACTACTGTGTTACCTTCTTACAATGAGCAGTTCTTC
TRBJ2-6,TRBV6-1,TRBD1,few,CASNEGTGNSRAGANVLTF,TGTGCCAGCAACGAAGGGACAGGGAATTCTCGAGCTGGGGCCAACGTCCTGACTTTC
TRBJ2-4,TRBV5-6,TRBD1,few,CASSLRDRWFKNIQYF,TGTGCCAGCAGCTTAAGGGACAGGTGGTTCAAAAACATTCAGTACTTC
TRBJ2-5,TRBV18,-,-,CASPPSETQYF,TGTGCCAGCCCGCCCAGTGAGACCCAGTACTTC
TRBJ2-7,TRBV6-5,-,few,CASSYFPVSSEQYF,TGTGCCAGCAGTTACTTCCCGGTTAGCAGCGAGCAGTACTTC
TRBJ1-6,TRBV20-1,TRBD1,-,CSATGQGYNSPLHF,TGCAGTGCTACCGGACAGGGGTATAATTCACCCCTCCACTTT
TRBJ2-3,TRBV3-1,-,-,CASSQRDARTDTQYF,TGTGCCAGCAGCCAGAGGGACGCTCGCACAGATACGCAGTATTTT
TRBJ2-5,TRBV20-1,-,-,CSARHPQQETQYF,TGCAGTGCTAGGCACCCACAACAAGAGACCCAGTACTTC
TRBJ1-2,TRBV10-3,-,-,CAISELASSNYGYTF,TGTGCCATCAGTGAGCTTGCTAGTTCAAACTATGGCTACACCTTC
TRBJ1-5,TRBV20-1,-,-,CSARTEGNQPQHF,TGCAGTGCGCGAACGGAGGGCAATCAGCCCCAGCATTTT
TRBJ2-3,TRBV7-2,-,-,CASSLDPLDTQYF,TGTGCCAGCAGCTTAGACCCCCTAGATACGCAGTATTTT